This T cell receptor (beta chain) stems from a study of somatic mutations in cytotoxic T cells in rheumatoid arthritis. Study summary: Among the T-cell populations stained with V beta antibodies, some were separated by flow sorting at nearly 100% purity, including V beta1+ cells whose TCRB was sequenced.

The J segment lost 4 bases and the V segment lost 2 bases, leaving 4 bases of the junction unmatched. Germline V gives CDR1 MNHEY, CDR2 SMNVEV (reference sequence). CDR3 size: 15 residues. In the case of this clone: The antigen is undetermined.

The study's findings and limits: The study found CD8+ clonality increased with age in rheumatoid arthritis patients, not healthy controls. Antigen specificity of the expanded CD8+ clones was not determined. The slight TRBV07 underrepresentation in rheumatoid arthritis patients received no adjustment for multiple comparisons.

The data were produced by immunoSEQ multiplex PCR, yet TCRdb's version contains in-frame clones alone and is incomplete. Altogether roughly 2,200 clones are present, around four fifths being singletons, with the ten largest covering around 41%. Sequenced: CD8+ T cells sorted from blood. This sequence originates from an adult with rheumatoid arthritis. This chain links TRBV27 with TRBJ2-1; TRBD2 matches 8 bases. The CDR3: CASSLGSGGYNEQFF. The CDR3, as DNA: TGTGCCAGCAGTTTAGGGAGCGGGGGATACAATGAGCAGTTCTTC.